This entry describes one TCR beta chain. The sample is drawn from a study of T cell changes during pregnancy in multiple sclerosis. Clones were read by immunoSEQ multiplex PCR, and TCRdb kept only the in-frame ones, dropping some. The profile covers approximately 52,000 clones, with 92% appearing a single time and 0.25% taken by the ten largest. Germline V lookup: CDR1 SGHDN, CDR2 FVKESK. Trimming pared 4 bases from V and 4 bases from J, leaving 7 bases between. The CDR3 has 12 residues. This TCR was recovered from a female donor with multiple sclerosis, enrolled in a pregnancy study. This chain connects TRBV14 to TRBJ1-1; unclear D gene. Sequencing was performed on CD4+ T cells from peripheral blood mononuclear cells, taken in the third trimester of pregnancy. CDR3 residues: CASSPPSTEAFF. For the CDR3, the DNA is TGTGCCAGCAGCCCCCCGAGCACTGAAGCTTTCTTT.